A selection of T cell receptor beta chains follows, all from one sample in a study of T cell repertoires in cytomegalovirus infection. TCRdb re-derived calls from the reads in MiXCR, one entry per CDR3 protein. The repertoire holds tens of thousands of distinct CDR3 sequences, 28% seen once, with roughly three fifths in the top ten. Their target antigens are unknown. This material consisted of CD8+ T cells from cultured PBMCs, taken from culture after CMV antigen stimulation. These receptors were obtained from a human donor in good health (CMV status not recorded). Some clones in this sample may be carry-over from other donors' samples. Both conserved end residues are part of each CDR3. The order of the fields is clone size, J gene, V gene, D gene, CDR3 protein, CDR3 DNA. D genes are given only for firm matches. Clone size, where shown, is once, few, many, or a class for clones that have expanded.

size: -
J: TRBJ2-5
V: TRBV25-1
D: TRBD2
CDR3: CASRSGGGETQYF
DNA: TGTGCCAGCAGGTCGGGGGGGGGAGAGACCCAGTACTTC

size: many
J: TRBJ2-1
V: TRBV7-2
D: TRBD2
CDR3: CASSHREVEQFF
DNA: TGTGCCAGCAGCCATCGGGAGGTTGAGCAGTTCTTC

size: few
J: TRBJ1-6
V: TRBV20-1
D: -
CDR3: CSARVGSSYNSPLHF
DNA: TGCAGTGCTAGAGTTGGGAGCTCCTATAATTCACCCCTCCACTTT

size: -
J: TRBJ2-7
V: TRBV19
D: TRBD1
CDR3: CASSIGGQGGYEQYF
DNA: TGTGCCAGTAGTATTGGCGGACAGGGGGGCTACGAGCAGTACTTC

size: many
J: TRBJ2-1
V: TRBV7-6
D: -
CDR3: CASSLAWGRGNEQFF
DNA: TGTGCCAGCAGCTTAGCGTGGGGCAGGGGCAATGAGCAGTTCTTC

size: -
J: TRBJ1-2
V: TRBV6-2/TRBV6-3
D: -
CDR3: CASSYVLGYTF
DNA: TGTGCCAGCAGTTACGTGTTAGGCTACACCTTC

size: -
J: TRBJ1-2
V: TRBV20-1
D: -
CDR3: CSGRGQDGYTF
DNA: TGCAGTGGTCGGGGGCAGGATGGCTACACCTTC

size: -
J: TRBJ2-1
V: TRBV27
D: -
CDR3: CASSLQTPPSYNEQFF
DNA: TGTGCCAGCAGTCTCCAGACACCGCCCTCCTACAATGAGCAGTTCTTC

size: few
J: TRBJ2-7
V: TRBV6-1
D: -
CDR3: CASRGGAILGSYEQYF
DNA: TGTGCCAGCAGGGGGGGGGCAATCCTGGGCTCCTACGAGCAGTACTTC

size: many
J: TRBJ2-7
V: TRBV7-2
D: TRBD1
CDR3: CASSPQPGTGYPPYEQYF
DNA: TGTGCCAGCAGCCCTCAACCCGGGACAGGCTACCCTCCCTACGAGCAGTACTTC

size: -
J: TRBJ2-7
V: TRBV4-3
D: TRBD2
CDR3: CASSQGRTSSYEQYF
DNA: TGCGCCAGCAGCCAAGGCCGGACTAGCTCGTACGAGCAGTACTTC

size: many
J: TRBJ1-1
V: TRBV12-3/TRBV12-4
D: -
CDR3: CASSFSGIEAFF
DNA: TGTGCCAGCAGTTTCTCGGGCATTGAAGCTTTCTTT

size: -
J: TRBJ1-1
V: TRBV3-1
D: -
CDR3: CASSDTLGTEAFF
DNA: TGTGCCAGCTCGGACACTCTGGGTACTGAAGCTTTCTTT

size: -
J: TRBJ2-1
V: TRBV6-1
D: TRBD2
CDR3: CASSHGLAGVNEQFF
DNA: TGTGCCAGCAGTCACGGACTAGCGGGAGTGAATGAGCAGTTCTTC

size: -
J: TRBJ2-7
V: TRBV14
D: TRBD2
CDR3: CASSQVAGFDEQYF
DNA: TGTGCCAGCAGCCAAGTAGCGGGGTTCGACGAGCAGTACTTC

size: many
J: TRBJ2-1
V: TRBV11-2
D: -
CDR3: CASSPGVTGVSSNEQFF
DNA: TGTGCCAGCAGCCCGGGAGTAACGGGAGTATCTAGCAATGAGCAGTTCTTC

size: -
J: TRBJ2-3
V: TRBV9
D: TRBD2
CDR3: CASSAVTSGRDTQYF
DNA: TGTGCCAGCAGCGCCGTGACTAGCGGGAGAGATACGCAGTATTTT

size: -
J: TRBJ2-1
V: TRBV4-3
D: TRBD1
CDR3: CASSQARGRYNEQFF
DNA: TGCGCCAGCAGCCAAGCCAGGGGGAGATACAATGAGCAGTTCTTC

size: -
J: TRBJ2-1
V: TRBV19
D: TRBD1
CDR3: CASSLKGAGSYNEQFF
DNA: TGTGCCAGTAGCCTGAAGGGGGCAGGTTCGTACAATGAGCAGTTCTTC

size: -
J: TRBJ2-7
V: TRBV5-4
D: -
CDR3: CASRDFRSYEQYF
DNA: TGTGCCAGCCGGGACTTCCGCTCCTACGAGCAGTACTTC

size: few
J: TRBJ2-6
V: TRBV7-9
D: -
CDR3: CAKGLSGANVLTF
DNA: TGTGCCAAAGGCCTCTCTGGGGCCAACGTCCTGACTTTC

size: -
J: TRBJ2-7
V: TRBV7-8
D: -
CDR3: CAAAWTENSYEQYF
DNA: TGTGCAGCAGCGTGGACGGAAAACTCCTACGAGCAGTACTTC

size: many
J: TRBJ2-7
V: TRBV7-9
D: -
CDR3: CASSLGDYEQYF
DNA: TGTGCCAGCAGCTTAGGGGACTACGAGCAGTACTTC

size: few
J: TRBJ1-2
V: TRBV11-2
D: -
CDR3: CASSFSRGYTF
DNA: TGTGCCAGCAGCTTTAGTCGTGGCTACACCTTC

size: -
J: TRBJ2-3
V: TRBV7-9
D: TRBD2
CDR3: CASSVGLAETTDTQYF
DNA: TGTGCCAGCAGCGTCGGACTAGCGGAAACCACAGATACGCAGTATTTT

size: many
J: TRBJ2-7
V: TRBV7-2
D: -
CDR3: CASSFGRSYEQYF
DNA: TGTGCCAGCAGCTTCGGCAGATCCTACGAGCAGTACTTC

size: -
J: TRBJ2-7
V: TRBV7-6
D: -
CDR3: CASSLGSTRHEQYF
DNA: TGTGCCAGCAGCTTAGGGAGCACCCGCCACGAGCAGTACTTC

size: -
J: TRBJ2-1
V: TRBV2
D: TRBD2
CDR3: CAYIGTSGGGGQFF
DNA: TGTGCCTACATAGGGACTAGCGGGGGGGGGGGGCAGTTCTTC

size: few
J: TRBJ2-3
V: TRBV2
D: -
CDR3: CASRGSRDTQYF
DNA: TGTGCCAGCAGAGGATCCAGGGATACGCAGTATTTT

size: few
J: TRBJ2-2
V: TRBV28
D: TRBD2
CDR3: CASSLGGTLGELFF
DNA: TGTGCCAGCAGCCTGGGAGGGACTCTCGGGGAGCTGTTTTTT

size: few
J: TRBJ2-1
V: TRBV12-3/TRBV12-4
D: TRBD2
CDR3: CASSFRSSGTNNEQFF
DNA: TGTGCCAGCAGTTTTCGGTCTAGCGGGACTAACAATGAGCAGTTCTTC

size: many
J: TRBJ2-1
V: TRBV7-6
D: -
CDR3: CASSLGGGQMDEQFF
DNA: TGTGCCAGCAGCTTAGGGGGAGGACAGATGGATGAGCAGTTCTTC

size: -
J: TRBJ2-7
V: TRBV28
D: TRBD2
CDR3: CASSHRQLRGVEQYF
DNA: TGTGCCAGCAGCCATCGACAGCTTCGGGGGGTCGAGCAGTACTTC

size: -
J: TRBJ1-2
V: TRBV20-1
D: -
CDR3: CSATTAYGYTF
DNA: TGCAGTGCTACGACAGCCTATGGCTACACCTTC

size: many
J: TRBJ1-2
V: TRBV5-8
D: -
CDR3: CASGQLAGNYGYTF
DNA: TGTGCCAGCGGACAGCTCGCCGGAAACTATGGCTACACCTTC

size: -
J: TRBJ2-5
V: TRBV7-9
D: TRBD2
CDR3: CASNNRLAGEETQYF
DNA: TGTGCCAGCAACAATCGACTAGCGGGGGAAGAGACCCAGTACTTC

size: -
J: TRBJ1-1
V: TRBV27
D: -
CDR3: CASSLQRERGTEAFF
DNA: TGTGCCAGCAGTTTACAGAGGGAGAGAGGAACTGAAGCTTTCTTT